Listed below are T cell receptor beta chains from one sample, sequenced in a study of blood T cell repertoires in COVID-19. Profiling relied on immunoSEQ multiplex PCR, and the TCRdb table lists in-frame clones only, not all of them. The sample contains roughly 330,000 clones, around 87% of which appear only once. The sample comprised PBMCs or T cells enriched from blood (not recorded which). Every receptor here comes from a woman younger than 45 who had recovered from COVID-19. Both conserved end residues are part of each CDR3. Each record gives: V gene, clone size, CDR3 protein. Not all rows give a size; the values are once, few, many and, for expanded clones, a class.

V gene: TRBV19
clone size: .
CDR3 protein: CASPPPKGPGGTGVVETQYF

V gene: TRBV7-3
clone size: .
CDR3 protein: CASSLVGGNTEAFF

V gene: TRBV15
clone size: .
CDR3 protein: CATRRGTTPAYEQYF

V gene: TRBV4-3
clone size: .
CDR3 protein: CASSQDPKLAWTGELFF

V gene: TRBV6-2/TRBV6-3
clone size: .
CDR3 protein: CASSFRQEGYTF

V gene: TRBV3-1/TRBV3-2
clone size: few
CDR3 protein: CASSPDWGRGDYGYTF

V gene: TRBV12-3/TRBV12-4
clone size: .
CDR3 protein: CASSFRYGYTF

V gene: TRBV11-1
clone size: .
CDR3 protein: CASSFLSTETQYF

V gene: TRBV30
clone size: few
CDR3 protein: CAWSVPGSGANVLTF

V gene: TRBV4-2
clone size: .
CDR3 protein: CASSQAPLLQGAGELFF

V gene: TRBV15
clone size: .
CDR3 protein: CATSRDISGETQYF

V gene: TRBV19
clone size: .
CDR3 protein: CASSIEFIRGRGGAFF

V gene: TRBV5-4
clone size: .
CDR3 protein: CASSPVTGELFF

V gene: TRBV29-1
clone size: .
CDR3 protein: CSVELGLNYGYTF

V gene: TRBV27
clone size: .
CDR3 protein: CASSLGLVNSPLHF

V gene: TRBV5-5
clone size: .
CDR3 protein: CASSSNTGGGKETQYF

V gene: TRBV11-2
clone size: .
CDR3 protein: CASSYTGTGFPDTQYF

V gene: TRBV7-2
clone size: .
CDR3 protein: CASSSTSRGTEAFF

V gene: TRBV2
clone size: .
CDR3 protein: CASSRLKSGGPSGNEQFF

V gene: TRBV7-2
clone size: .
CDR3 protein: CASSLPLLATEAFF

V gene: TRBV19
clone size: .
CDR3 protein: CASAGRMTGYSPLHF

V gene: TRBV10-3
clone size: .
CDR3 protein: CAIRVDSYGYTF

V gene: TRBV7-6
clone size: .
CDR3 protein: CASSGEQGGINGYTF

V gene: TRBV5-6
clone size: once
CDR3 protein: CASSRQVFTDAFF

V gene: TRBV7-9
clone size: .
CDR3 protein: CASSFPGGPDTGELFF

V gene: TRBV6-5
clone size: once
CDR3 protein: CASSYEAGSYEQYF

V gene: TRBV28
clone size: .
CDR3 protein: CASSPDKGRDEQYF

V gene: TRBV6-5
clone size: .
CDR3 protein: CASSRPGTAYEQYF

V gene: TRBV7-9
clone size: .
CDR3 protein: CASSFPERVTEAFF

V gene: TRBV9
clone size: .
CDR3 protein: CASSVADRGRPNYGYTF

V gene: TRBV11-2
clone size: .
CDR3 protein: CASSLVQLPTGELFF

V gene: TRBV2
clone size: .
CDR3 protein: CASSVDRASYGYTF

V gene: TRBV5-1
clone size: .
CDR3 protein: CASSLSSGGAADTQYF

V gene: TRBV19
clone size: many
CDR3 protein: CASRTKTGDSNQPQHF

V gene: TRBV6-5
clone size: .
CDR3 protein: CASSLTGRRSSPLHF

V gene: TRBV5-6
clone size: .
CDR3 protein: CASRPDRTYGYTF

V gene: TRBV7-6
clone size: .
CDR3 protein: CASSETSGTGLEKLFF

V gene: TRBV6-2/TRBV6-3
clone size: .
CDR3 protein: CASSHSYEQYF

V gene: TRBV9
clone size: .
CDR3 protein: CASSVDHNSYEQYF

V gene: TRBV6-6
clone size: .
CDR3 protein: CASSYELTSGQETQYF

V gene: TRBV3-1/TRBV3-2
clone size: .
CDR3 protein: CASSQNEDRQADTIYF

V gene: TRBV24-1
clone size: .
CDR3 protein: CATSADPGVDRGLAGATYNEQFF

V gene: TRBV7-9
clone size: .
CDR3 protein: CASSLAGTGNSGYTF

V gene: TRBV27
clone size: .
CDR3 protein: CASSLGGTSGTQYF

V gene: TRBV15
clone size: .
CDR3 protein: CATSRATLYQSPGDIQYF

V gene: TRBV2
clone size: .
CDR3 protein: CASSYRMGREGDTQYF

V gene: TRBV15
clone size: .
CDR3 protein: CATRRDSGNTIYF

V gene: TRBV6-4
clone size: few
CDR3 protein: CASSGEPNTEAFF

V gene: TRBV11-2
clone size: .
CDR3 protein: CASSSAGTKTSYEQYF

V gene: TRBV25-1
clone size: .
CDR3 protein: CASSLLQGADTQYF

V gene: TRBV6-1
clone size: .
CDR3 protein: CASSDWGRGGVGRETQYF

V gene: TRBV9
clone size: few
CDR3 protein: CASSVGAADDGFF

V gene: TRBV24-1
clone size: .
CDR3 protein: CATSDSYTGELFF

V gene: TRBV6-5
clone size: .
CDR3 protein: CASSSGNSGNTIYF

V gene: TRBV7-9
clone size: .
CDR3 protein: CASTRQGGNTIYF

V gene: TRBV4-1
clone size: .
CDR3 protein: CASRPLPTANQYGYTF

V gene: TRBV27
clone size: .
CDR3 protein: CASSFNGDRGYGYTF